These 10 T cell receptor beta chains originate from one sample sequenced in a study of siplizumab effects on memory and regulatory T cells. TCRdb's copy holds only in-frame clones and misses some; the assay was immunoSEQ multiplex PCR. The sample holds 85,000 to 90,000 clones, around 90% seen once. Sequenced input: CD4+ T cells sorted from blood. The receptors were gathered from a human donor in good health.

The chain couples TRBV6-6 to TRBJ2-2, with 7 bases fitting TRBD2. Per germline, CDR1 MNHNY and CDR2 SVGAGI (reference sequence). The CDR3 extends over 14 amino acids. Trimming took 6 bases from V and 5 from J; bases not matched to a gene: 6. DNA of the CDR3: TGTGCCAGCAGCTCCTCGGGGGGAACCGGGGAGCTGTTTTTT. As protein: CASSSSGGTGELFF.

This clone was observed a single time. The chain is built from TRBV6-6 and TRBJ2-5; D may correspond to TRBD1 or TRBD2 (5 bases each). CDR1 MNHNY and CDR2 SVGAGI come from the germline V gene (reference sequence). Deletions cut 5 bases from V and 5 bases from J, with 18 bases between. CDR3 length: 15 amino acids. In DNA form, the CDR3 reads TGTGCCAGCAGTAACCGGGACCCAGGCTCGGAGACCCAGTACTTC. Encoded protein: CASSNRDPGSETQYF.

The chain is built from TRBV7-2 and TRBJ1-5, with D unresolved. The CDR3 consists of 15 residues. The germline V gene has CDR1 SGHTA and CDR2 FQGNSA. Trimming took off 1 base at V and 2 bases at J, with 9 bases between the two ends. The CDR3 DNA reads TGTGCCAGCAGCTTAGACCCGGCGGGCAATCAGCCCCAGCATTTT. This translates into CASSLDPAGNQPQHF. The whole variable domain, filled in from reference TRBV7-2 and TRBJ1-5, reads GAGVSQSPSNKVTEKGKDVELRCDPISGHTALYWYRQSLGQGLEFLIYFQGNSAPDKSGLPSDRFSAERTGGSVSTLTIQRTQQEDSAVYLCASSLDPAGNQPQHFGDGTRLSIL.

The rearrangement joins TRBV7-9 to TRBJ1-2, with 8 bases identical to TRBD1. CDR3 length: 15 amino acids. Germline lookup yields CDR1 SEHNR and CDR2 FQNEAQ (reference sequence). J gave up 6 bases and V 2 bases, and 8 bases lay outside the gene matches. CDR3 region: CASSLTSTGGDGYTF. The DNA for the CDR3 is TGTGCCAGCAGCTTAACTTCAACAGGGGGGGATGGCTACACCTTC.

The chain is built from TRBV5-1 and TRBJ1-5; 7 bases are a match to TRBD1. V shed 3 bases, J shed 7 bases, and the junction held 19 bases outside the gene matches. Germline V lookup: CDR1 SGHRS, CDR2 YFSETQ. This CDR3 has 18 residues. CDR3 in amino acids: CASSSSPRDSPDGQPQHF. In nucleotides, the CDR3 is TGCGCCAGCAGCTCCTCACCCCGGGACAGTCCCGACGGACAGCCCCAGCATTTT.

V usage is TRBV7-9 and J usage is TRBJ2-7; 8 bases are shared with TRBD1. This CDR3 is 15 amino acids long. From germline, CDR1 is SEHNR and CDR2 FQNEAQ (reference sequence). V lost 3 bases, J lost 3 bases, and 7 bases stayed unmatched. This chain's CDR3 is CASSFWLQGGYEQYF. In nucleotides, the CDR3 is TGTGCCAGCAGCTTTTGGTTACAGGGGGGCTACGAGCAGTACTTC.

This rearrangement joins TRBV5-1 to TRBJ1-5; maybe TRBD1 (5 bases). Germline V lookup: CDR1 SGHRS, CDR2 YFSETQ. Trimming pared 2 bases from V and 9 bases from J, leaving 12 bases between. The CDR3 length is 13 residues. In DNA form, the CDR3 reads TGCGCCAGCAGCTTCCAGGGAGGCGGGCCCCAGCATTTT. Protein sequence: CASSFQGGGPQHF. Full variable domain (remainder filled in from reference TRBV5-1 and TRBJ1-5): KAGVTQTPRYLIKTRGQQVTLSCSPISGHRSVSWYQQTPGQGLQFLFEYFSETQRNKGNFPGRFSGRQFSNSRSEMNVSTLELGDSALYLCASSFQGGGPQHFGDGTRLSIL.

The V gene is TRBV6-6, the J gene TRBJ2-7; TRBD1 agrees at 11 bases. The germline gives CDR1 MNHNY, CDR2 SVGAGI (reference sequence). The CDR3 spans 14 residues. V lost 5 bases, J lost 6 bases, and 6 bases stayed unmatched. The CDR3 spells CASSILGTGGEQYF. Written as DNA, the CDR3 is TGTGCCAGCAGTATTCTCGGGACAGGGGGCGAGCAGTACTTC.

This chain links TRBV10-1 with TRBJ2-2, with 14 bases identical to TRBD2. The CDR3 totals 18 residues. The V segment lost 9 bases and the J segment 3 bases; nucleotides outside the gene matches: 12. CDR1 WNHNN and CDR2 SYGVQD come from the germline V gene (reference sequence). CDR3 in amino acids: CASGTGTSGRGYTGELFF. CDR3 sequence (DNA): TGCGCCAGTGGGACCGGGACTAGCGGGAGAGGATACACCGGGGAGCTGTTTTTT.

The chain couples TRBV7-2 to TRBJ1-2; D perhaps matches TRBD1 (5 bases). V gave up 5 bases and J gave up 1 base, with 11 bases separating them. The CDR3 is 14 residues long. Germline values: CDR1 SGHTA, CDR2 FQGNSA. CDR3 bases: TGTGCCAGCAGCGTCTCACAGGTTAACTATGGCTACACCTTC. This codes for CASSVSQVNYGYTF. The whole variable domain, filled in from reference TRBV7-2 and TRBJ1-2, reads GAGVSQSPSNKVTEKGKDVELRCDPISGHTALYWYRQSLGQGLEFLIYFQGNSAPDKSGLPSDRFSAERTGGSVSTLTIQRTQQEDSAVYLCASSVSQVNYGYTFGSGTRLTVV.